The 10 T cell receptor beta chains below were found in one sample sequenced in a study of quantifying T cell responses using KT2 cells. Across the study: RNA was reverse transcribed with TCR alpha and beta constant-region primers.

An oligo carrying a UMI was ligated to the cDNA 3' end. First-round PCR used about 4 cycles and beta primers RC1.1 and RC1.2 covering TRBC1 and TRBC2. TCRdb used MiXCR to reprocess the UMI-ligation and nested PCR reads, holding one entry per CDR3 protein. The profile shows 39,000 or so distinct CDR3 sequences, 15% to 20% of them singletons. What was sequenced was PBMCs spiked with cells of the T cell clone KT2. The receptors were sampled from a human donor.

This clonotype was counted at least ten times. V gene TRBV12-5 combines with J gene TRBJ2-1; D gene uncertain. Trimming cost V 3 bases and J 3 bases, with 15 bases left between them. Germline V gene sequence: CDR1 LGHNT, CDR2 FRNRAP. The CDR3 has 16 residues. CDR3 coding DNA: TGTGCTAGTGGTTTAGCAGGAAACATAGACTACAATGAGCAGTTCTTC. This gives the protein CASGLAGNIDYNEQFF.

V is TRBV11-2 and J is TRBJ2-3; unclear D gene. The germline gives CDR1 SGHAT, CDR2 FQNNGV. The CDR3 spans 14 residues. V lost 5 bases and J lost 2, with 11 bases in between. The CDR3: CASSPWSVTDTQYF. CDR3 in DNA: TGTGCCAGCAGCCCTTGGAGTGTCACAGATACGCAGTATTTT.

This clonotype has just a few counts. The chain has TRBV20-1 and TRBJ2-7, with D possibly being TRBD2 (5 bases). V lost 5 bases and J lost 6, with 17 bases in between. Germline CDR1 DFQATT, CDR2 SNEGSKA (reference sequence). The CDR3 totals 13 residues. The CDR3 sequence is CSAGGQLPGEQYF. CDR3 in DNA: TGCAGTGCTGGAGGTCAACTACCGGGCGAGCAGTACTTC.

The CDR3 region has the DNA TGTGCCAGCTCTCGGGACCGTTATAATTCACCCCTCCACTTT. Protein sequence: CASSRDRYNSPLHF. The chain has TRBV18 and TRBJ1-6; perhaps TRBD1 as D (5 bases). The CDR3 sequence is 14 residues long. V lost 6 bases to trimming and J lost 4 bases, with 10 bases between them. Germline V gives CDR1 KGHSH, CDR2 LQKENI.

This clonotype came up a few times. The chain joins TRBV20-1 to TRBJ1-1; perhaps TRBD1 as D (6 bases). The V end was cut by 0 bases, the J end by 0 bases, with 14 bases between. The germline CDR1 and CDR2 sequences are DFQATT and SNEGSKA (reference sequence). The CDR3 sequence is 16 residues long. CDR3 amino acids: CSARDRQAPMNTEAFF. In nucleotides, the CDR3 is TGCAGTGCTAGAGACAGACAGGCCCCTATGAACACTGAAGCTTTCTTT.

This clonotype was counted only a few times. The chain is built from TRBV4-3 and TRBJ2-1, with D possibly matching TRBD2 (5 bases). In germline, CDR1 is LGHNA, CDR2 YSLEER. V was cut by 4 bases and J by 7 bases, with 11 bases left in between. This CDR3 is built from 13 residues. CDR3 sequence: CASSRAPGNEQFF. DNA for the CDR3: TGCGCCAGCAGCCGCGCCCCGGGGAATGAGCAGTTCTTC.

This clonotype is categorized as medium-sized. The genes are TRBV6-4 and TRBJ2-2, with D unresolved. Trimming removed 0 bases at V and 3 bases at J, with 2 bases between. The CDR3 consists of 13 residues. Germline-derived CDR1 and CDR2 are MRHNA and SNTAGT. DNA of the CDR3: TGTGCCAGCAGTGACTCGGACACCGGGGAGCTGTTTTTT. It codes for CASSDSDTGELFF.

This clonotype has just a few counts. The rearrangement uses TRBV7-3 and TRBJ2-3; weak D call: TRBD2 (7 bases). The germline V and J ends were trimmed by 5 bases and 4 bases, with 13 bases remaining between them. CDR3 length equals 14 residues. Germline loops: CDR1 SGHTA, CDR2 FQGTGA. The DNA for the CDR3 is TGTGCCAGCAGCCCGTGGGGGGGCCCAGATACGCAGTATTTT. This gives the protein CASSPWGGPDTQYF.

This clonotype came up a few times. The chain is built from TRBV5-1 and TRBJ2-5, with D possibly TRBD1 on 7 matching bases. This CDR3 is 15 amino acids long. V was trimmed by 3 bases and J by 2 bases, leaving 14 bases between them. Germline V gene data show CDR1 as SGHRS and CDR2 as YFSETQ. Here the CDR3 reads CASSSGGSGQETQYF. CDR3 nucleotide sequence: TGCGCCAGCAGCTCAGGGGGGTCAGGACAAGAGACCCAGTACTTC. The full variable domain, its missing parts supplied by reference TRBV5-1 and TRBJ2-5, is KAGVTQTPRYLIKTRGQQVTLSCSPISGHRSVSWYQQTPGQGLQFLFEYFSETQRNKGNFPGRFSGRQFSNSRSEMNVSTLELGDSALYLCASSSGGSGQETQYFGPGTRLLVL.

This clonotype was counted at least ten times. Here the CDR3 DNA reads TGCAGTGCTCCGGCTGTTCGGAATGAGCAGTTCTTC. This gives the protein CSAPAVRNEQFF. This chain joins TRBV20-1 and TRBJ2-1; D is uncertain. V gave up 5 bases and J gave up 7 bases, with 12 bases separating them. The germline CDR1 and CDR2 sequences are DFQATT and SNEGSKA (reference sequence). The CDR3 totals 12 residues.